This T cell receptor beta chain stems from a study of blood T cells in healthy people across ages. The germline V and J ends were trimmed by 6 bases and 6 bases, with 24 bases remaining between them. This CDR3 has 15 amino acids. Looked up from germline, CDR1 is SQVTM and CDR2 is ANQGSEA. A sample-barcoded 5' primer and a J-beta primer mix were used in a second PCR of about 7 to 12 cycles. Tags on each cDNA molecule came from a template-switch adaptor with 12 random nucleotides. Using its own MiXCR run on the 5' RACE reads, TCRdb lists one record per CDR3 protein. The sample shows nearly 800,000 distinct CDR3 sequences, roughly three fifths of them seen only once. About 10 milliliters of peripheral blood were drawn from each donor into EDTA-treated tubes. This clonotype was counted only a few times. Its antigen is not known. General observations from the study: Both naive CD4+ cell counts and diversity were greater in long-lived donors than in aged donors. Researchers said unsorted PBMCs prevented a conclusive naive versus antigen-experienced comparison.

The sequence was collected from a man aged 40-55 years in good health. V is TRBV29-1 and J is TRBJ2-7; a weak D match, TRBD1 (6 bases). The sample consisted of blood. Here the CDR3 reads CSVGPTTGVRSEQYF. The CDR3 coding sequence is TGCAGCGTCGGCCCTACGACAGGAGTTCGATCCGAGCAGTACTTC.